This is a list of T cell receptor beta chains from one sample in a study of blood T cell repertoires in COVID-19. Repertoires were generated with immunoSEQ multiplex PCR, while TCRdb's copy carries only in-frame clones and drops some. The sample gives a few hundred thousand clones, over 75% of which show up once; around a tenth is in the top ten. Sequencing was carried out using PBMCs or T cells enriched from blood (not recorded which). Receptors were obtained from a woman aged 40 to 49 who had recovered from COVID-19. The CDR3 runs from the conserved cysteine through the conserved F or W.

j_call v_call cdr3_aa
TRBJ1-1 TRBV20-1 CSASRRTGRAEAFF
TRBJ1-5 TRBV15 CATSRGRGDQPQHF
TRBJ1-4 TRBV7-2 CASSLVVGTESEKLFF
TRBJ2-3 TRBV28 CASSLGLASDTQYF
TRBJ1-4 TRBV7-9 CASSLVTPGNEKLFF
TRBJ2-1 TRBV7-6 CASSLARTGENEQFF
TRBJ1-2 TRBV7-9 CASTSAGVLYGYTF
TRBJ2-3 TRBV29-1 CSVAGGRPPTDTQYF
TRBJ2-7 TRBV3-1/TRBV3-2 CASSPSGLPTYEQYF
TRBJ2-5 TRBV24-1 CATSGSSGQETQYF
TRBJ2-2 TRBV7-2 CASRKPGTGHTGELFF
TRBJ1-2 TRBV30 CAWSRDTNYGYTF
TRBJ2-2 TRBV28 CATRTSGNTGELFF
TRBJ2-3 TRBV9 CASSVDGGRTDTQYF
TRBJ2-7 TRBV7-9 CASSDATSGSYEQYF
TRBJ2-5 TRBV27 CASSLGRGGQETQYF
TRBJ2-2 TRBV7-2 CASSLRQRGGPGELFF
TRBJ1-2 TRBV5-6 CASSPWDSYGYTF
TRBJ1-2 TRBV30 CAWSEDSANYGYTF
TRBJ2-2 TRBV29-1 CSVSDWNTGELFF
TRBJ1-2 TRBV19 CASIPRARDYGYTF
TRBJ1-1 TRBV19 CASSISPGQAAEAFF
TRBJ2-4 TRBV30 CAWRSAKNIQYF
TRBJ2-7 TRBV5-1 CASSLANEWTRRSNEQYF
TRBJ2-7 TRBV6-5 CASRRTSLTYEQYF
TRBJ2-7 TRBV18 CASSGDYYEQYF
TRBJ2-7 TRBV6-6 CASSYGPASGTYEQYF
TRBJ2-3 TRBV6-5 CASTLITDTQYF
TRBJ2-1 TRBV19 CASSSRLLGSSYNEQFF
TRBJ1-2 TRBV29-1 CSVETGGRGGYTF
TRBJ1-6 TRBV7-3 CASSQLGPAAGYNSPLHF
TRBJ1-4 TRBV7-9 CASSSYGTGGREKLFF
TRBJ2-1 TRBV27 CASSLASYNEQFF
TRBJ2-3 TRBV28 CASSRPDKVGTDTQYF
TRBJ1-3 TRBV19 CASSEGEPSGNTIYF
TRBJ2-2 TRBV14 CASSQVEQGDTGELFF
TRBJ1-5 TRBV6-5 CASSPGGGANQPQHF
TRBJ2-7 TRBV5-1 CASSTVAGPDYEQYF
TRBJ2-1 TRBV24-1 CATTGTGTYNEQFF
TRBJ2-7 TRBV6-4 CASSFRDTEQYF
TRBJ1-2 TRBV28 CASTVNRGYYGYTF
TRBJ2-7 TRBV18 CASSPKDRGRASSYEQYF
TRBJ2-2 TRBV3-1/TRBV3-2 CASSQGRGQVGELFF
TRBJ2-7 TRBV11-2 CASSLETSGSYEQYF